This entry is about one T cell receptor (beta chain). Its target antigen remains unknown. No base quality information exists; no much larger clone differs at one position. This record comes from a study of T cell responses to AZD1222 COVID-19 vaccine (dated by TCRdb to the early 2020s). As for the study more broadly: A total of more than 230 trial participants underwent TCR sequencing, of whom about 210 received two doses of AZD1222 and some 26 received two doses of the MenACWY control vaccine. Trial participants were enrolled by age into 18-55, 56-69 and 70-plus year subgroups, with approximately 150, 30 and 60 TCR-sequenced participants respectively.

From V the trimming removes 4 bases and from J it removes 5 bases, while the gene matches leave 8 bases of the junction unaccounted for. The CDR3 holds 14 amino acids from the cysteine to the phenylalanine. Left in the record is the CDR3 DNA by itself, 42 bases read in frame from the first base. The germline V gene gives CDR1 as SGHTS and CDR2 as YDEGEE. The CDR3 regions of human TCRbeta chains were subjected to immunosequencing. The paper's data handling went like this. Repertoire TCRs were matched against a reference library of SARS-CoV-2-specific TCRs generated with the MIRA antigen-specificity platform. Breadth was defined as the fraction of unique TCRs that were SARS-CoV-2-associated, and depth was defined as the fraction of total T cells that were SARS-CoV-2-associated. Using the MIRA data, each spike-specific TCR was mapped to the spike region that the TCR reacts to and placed in a CD4 or CD8 class. Log10-transformed breadth and depth values were compared by one-way ANOVA with Sidak's multiple comparisons tests. What TCRdb holds here is the immuneACCESS table cut down to in-frame rearrangements. Part of the clones is not present; checked against another copy, under half of the missing clones reflect an unresolved V gene, and the others are unexplained. The DNA was the basis for D and trimming; V, J and clone size are from that table. Across this sample there are 180,000 or so clones, with roughly 91% seen only once. The ten largest make up more than 25% of the sample.

What this sample's time point label stands for: about 28 days (+/-7) after the second vaccine dose. AZD1222 recipients given second doses at about 4 weeks or at about 12 weeks were pooled, since spike-specific TCR depth and breadth were not found to differ between the two schedules. The vaccinee samples were drawn from two UK trials, COV001 and COV002, one of which was a single-blind randomized controlled phase 2/3 trial testing AZD1222 (ChAdOx1 nCoV-19) in healthy adults. For TCRbeta chain sequencing, PBMC samples were collected from trial participants at day 0 and at day 28 after the second dose. The study at large found these results: The vaccine-associated CD4 TCRs covered the entire spike protein, and the dominant responses fell in regions 160-218 and 743-854. Conclusions about previously exposed vaccinees are limited, since just a handful of AZD1222 recipients were seropositive for SARS-CoV-2 at baseline. The 56-69-year group was small, and its depth increase did not reach significance, likely because of low power. Because no samples from the day 14 peak response were available, repertoires could be characterized only after the peak T cell response. Epitopes outside the regions mutated in the B.1.351 and B.1.1.7 variants were reportedly recognized by nearly half of the unique spike-specific TCRs. Participants were mostly white British and included more females than males, and it was suggested by the authors that clonal diversity may have been underestimated. Spike-specific TCR breadth and depth rose significantly after two AZD1222 doses compared with day 0 and with MenACWY recipients.

This specimen was peripheral blood, taken 28 days after the second AZD1222 dose. The sequence was collected from an adult who received the AZD1222 COVID-19 vaccine. Recombination joined TRBV5-8 with TRBJ1-2; 7 of the junction bases match TRBD1. The CDR3 amino acid sequence is: CASSAGTAGYGYTF. The sequenced DNA is TGTGCCAGCAGCGCCGGGACAGCCGGGTATGGCTACACCTTC.